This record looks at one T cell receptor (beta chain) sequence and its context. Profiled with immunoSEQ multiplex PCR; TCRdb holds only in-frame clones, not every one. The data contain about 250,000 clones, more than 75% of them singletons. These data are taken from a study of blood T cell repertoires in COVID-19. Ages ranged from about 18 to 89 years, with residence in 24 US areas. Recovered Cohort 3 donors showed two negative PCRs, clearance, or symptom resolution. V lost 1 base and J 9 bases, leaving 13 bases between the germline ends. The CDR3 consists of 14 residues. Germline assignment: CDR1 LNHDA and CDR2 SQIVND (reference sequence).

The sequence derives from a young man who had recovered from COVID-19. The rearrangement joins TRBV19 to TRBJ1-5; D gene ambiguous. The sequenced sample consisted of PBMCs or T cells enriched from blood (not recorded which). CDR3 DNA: TGTGCCAGTAGTATAGGGAGCATGGTTCGGCCCCAGCATTTT. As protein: CASSIGSMVRPQHF.